These 32 T cell receptor beta chains were all obtained from the same sample, sequenced in a study of blood T cell repertoires in COVID-19. The repertoire was sequenced with immunoSEQ multiplex PCR; TCRdb's copy has only in-frame clones and lacks some. The sample lists about 45,000 clones, over 85% occurring once. The sample was peripheral blood. The receptors were sampled from a man aged 65 to 79 with active COVID-19.

This clone appeared a single time. V gene TRBV7-2 combines with J gene TRBJ2-5, with D perhaps matching TRBD2 (6 bases). The V end lost 5 bases, the J end lost 7 bases, and 11 bases lay between the germline ends. Per germline, CDR1 SGHTA and CDR2 FQGNSA. This CDR3 contains 12 residues. The CDR3 reads CASSPPGGTQYF. Written as DNA, the CDR3 is TGTGCCAGCAGCCCTCCCGGGGGGACCCAGTACTTC.

The chain is built from TRBV7-2 and TRBJ1-3; a weak D match, TRBD1 (6 bases). Germline V CDR1 and CDR2: SGHTA, FQGNSA. The CDR3 runs to 15 residues. The V and J ends lost 1 base and 2 bases respectively, with 9 bases between them. CDR3 sequence reads: CASSLVAGAGNTIYF. In nucleotides, the CDR3 is TGTGCCAGCAGCTTAGTTGCAGGGGCTGGAAACACCATATATTTT.

The rearrangement joins TRBV9 to TRBJ2-1; TRBD2 matches 10 bases. V dropped 0 bases and J dropped 10; count of bases not matched to a gene: 7. The CDR3 is 15 residues long. The germline gives CDR1 SGDLS, CDR2 YYNGEE. The DNA of the CDR3 is TGTGCCAGCAGCGTAGGCCAGCGGGGGGGCCGAGAGCAGTTCTTC. It codes for CASSVGQRGGREQFF.

This clone was seen only once. The rearrangement joins TRBV7-8 to TRBJ2-1; tentative D call: TRBD2 (5 bases). Deletions cut 0 bases from V and 5 bases from J, with 23 bases between. The germline gives CDR1 SGHVS, CDR2 FQNEAQ. This CDR3 comprises 19 residues. CDR3 amino acids: CASSLALIISSPVDNEQFF. In DNA form, the CDR3 reads TGTGCCAGCAGCTTAGCGCTGATTATTTCTAGCCCCGTCGACAATGAGCAGTTCTTC.

This clone was observed a single time. The chain recombines TRBV9 with TRBJ2-7; perhaps TRBD1 as D (5 bases). Trimming took 2 bases from V and 6 from J, leaving 12 bases between them. Germline V gene lookup returns CDR1 SGDLS and CDR2 YYNGEE. CDR3 length equals 13 residues. The CDR3 nucleotides are TGTGCCAGCAGCGTCTGGGGCGTGGGCGAGCAGTACTTC. Translation gives CASSVWGVGEQYF.

V and J are TRBV6-6 and TRBJ1-1; tentatively, D is TRBD1 (6 bases). This CDR3 spans 12 amino acids. In germline, CDR1 is MNHNY, CDR2 SVGAGI (reference sequence). The germline V and J ends were trimmed by 3 bases and 11 bases, with 13 bases remaining between them. The CDR3 protein is CASSYYRDSAFF. The CDR3 DNA reads as TGTGCCAGCAGTTATTACAGGGATTCGGCTTTCTTT.

The CDR3 nucleotides read TGTGCCAGCAGCTTAGAGGCCTTACAGGGTTCTGAGCAGTTCTTC. Protein: CASSLEALQGSEQFF. This chain uses TRBV11-3 with TRBJ2-1; tentative D call: TRBD1 (6 bases). CDR1 and CDR2 from the germline V gene are SGHNT and YENEEA. The CDR3 totals 15 residues. The ends were cut back, 0 bases at V and 9 bases at J, with 15 bases in the middle.

This clone has a single count. The chain uses TRBV5-8 and TRBJ1-4; unclear D gene. Trimming shortened V by 2 bases and J by 1 base, and 9 bases separated the two germline ends. CDR3 length: 15 amino acids. Germline-derived CDR1 and CDR2 are SGHTS and YDEGEE. This chain's CDR3 is CASSLAGGTNEKLFF. CDR3 coding DNA: TGTGCCAGCAGCTTAGCAGGAGGAACTAATGAAAAACTGTTTTTT.

V is TRBV7-3 and J is TRBJ2-1; TRBD1 matches 7 bases. The CDR3 has 15 residues. V trimming: 2 bases; J trimming: 4 bases; junction bases outside the gene matches: 5. Per the germline V gene, CDR1 is SGHTA and CDR2 is FQGTGA. The CDR3 region is CASSLGTALYNEQFF. DNA of the CDR3: TGTGCCAGCAGCTTAGGGACAGCTTTATACAATGAGCAGTTCTTC. Supplemented by reference TRBV7-3 and TRBJ2-1, the full variable domain reads GAGVSQTPSNKVTEKGKYVELRCDPISGHTALYWYRQSLGQGPEFLIYFQGTGAADDSGLPNDRFFAVRPEGSVSTLKIQRTERGDSAVYLCASSLGTALYNEQFFGPGTRLTVL.

The chain recombines TRBV7-9 with TRBJ2-1, with D tentatively TRBD2 (6 bases). This CDR3 has 16 residues. V lost 4 bases and J 0 bases, leaving 13 bases between the germline ends. Germline CDR1 and CDR2: SEHNR and FQNEAQ (reference sequence). CDR3 sequence (DNA): TGTGCCAGCAGCTCCCCGGGACTCAGCTCCTACAATGAGCAGTTCTTC. It yields the protein CASSSPGLSSYNEQFF.

V and J are TRBV3-1 (or the pseudogene TRBV3-2) and TRBJ2-6; D possibly corresponds to TRBD1 (5 bases). This CDR3 contains 17 residues. V was pared by 0 bases and J by 2 bases, with 11 bases between. CDR1 is LGHDT and CDR2 is YNNKEL in the germline V gene (reference sequence). In DNA, the CDR3 is TGTGCCAGCAGCCAAGATGGTTTCAGGGCTGGGGCCAACGTCCTGACTTTC. Its translation: CASSQDGFRAGANVLTF.

The chain links TRBV4-2 to TRBJ2-1; 8 positions agree with TRBD1. Germline V gives CDR1 LGHNA, CDR2 YNFKEQ. This CDR3 has 17 amino acids. V shed 3 bases, J shed 0 bases, and the junction held 7 bases outside the gene matches. In nucleotides, the CDR3 is TGTGCCAGCAGCCAGGCCCGGACAGGGATCTCCTACAATGAGCAGTTCTTC. The encoded protein is CASSQARTGISYNEQFF.

CDR3 DNA: TGCAGCGTTGAGGGGGGGACCTACGAGCAGTACTTC. Its translation: CSVEGGTYEQYF. This rearrangement joins TRBV29-1 to TRBJ2-7, with 7 bases identical to TRBD2. J was trimmed by 2 bases and V by 3 bases; bases with no gene match: 1. CDR3 length: 12 amino acids. Germline V lookup: CDR1 SQVTM, CDR2 ANQGSEA.

DNA of the CDR3: TGTGCCAGCAGTGAGGGTGTAAGGGAGACCCAGTACTTC. It yields the protein CASSEGVRETQYF. The genes are TRBV28 and TRBJ2-5; D is perhaps TRBD2 (5 bases). Germline V gives CDR1 MDHEN, CDR2 SYDVKM. The CDR3 runs 13 residues. The germline V and J ends were trimmed by 5 bases and 5 bases, with 12 bases remaining between them.

The gene calls are TRBV4-2 and TRBJ1-2; D is undetermined. V was shortened by 1 base and J by 3 bases, with 6 bases between the two germline ends. Germline CDR1 LGHNA, CDR2 YNFKEQ. CDR3 length: 13 amino acids. The CDR3 reads CASSQVGDYGYTF. As DNA, the CDR3 is TGTGCCAGCAGCCAAGTTGGAGACTATGGCTACACCTTC.

V is TRBV7-6 and J is TRBJ2-7; 13 bases align to TRBD2. J was trimmed by 9 bases and V by 5 bases; bases with no gene match: 10. The CDR3 is made up of 15 amino acids. CDR1 is SGHVS, CDR2 FNYEAQ, per germline. The CDR3 DNA is TGTGCCAGCAGCCCGACCGGGACTAGCGGGAAGGGGCAGTACTTC. Amino acids: CASSPTGTSGKGQYF.

The chain couples TRBV18 to TRBJ1-5; TRBD1 is a possible D gene (5 bases). The germline V and J ends were trimmed by 3 bases and 6 bases, with 9 bases remaining between them. This CDR3 contains 13 residues. The germline gives CDR1 KGHSH, CDR2 LQKENI. CDR3 protein: CASSPGLSQPQHF. CDR3 nucleotide sequence: TGTGCCAGCTCACCGGGACTTAGTCAGCCCCAGCATTTT. Together with reference TRBV18 and TRBJ1-5, the CDR3 gives the full variable domain: NAGVMQNPRHLVRRRGQEARLRCSPMKGHSHVYWYRQLPEEGLKFMVYLQKENIIDESGMPKERFSAEFPKEGPSILRIQQVVRGDSAAYFCASSPGLSQPQHFGDGTRLSIL.

V and J are TRBV6-5 and TRBJ2-7; possible D gene TRBD1, 6 bases. V was cut by 6 bases and J by 3 bases, with 12 bases left in between. The CDR3 sequence is 13 residues long. Germline lookup yields CDR1 MNHEY and CDR2 SVGAGI. The DNA for the CDR3 is TGTGCCAGCAGGGGGACCAGGGGCTACGAGCAGTACTTC. The encoded protein is CASRGTRGYEQYF.

The chain couples TRBV6-6 to TRBJ2-5, with unresolved D. CDR1 is MNHNY and CDR2 is SVGAGI in the germline V gene (reference sequence). The CDR3 runs to 12 residues. V lost 4 bases and J 1 base, leaving 4 bases between the germline ends. The DNA of the CDR3 is TGTGCCAGCAGTTGGGCCCAAGAGACCCAGTACTTC. This translates into CASSWAQETQYF.

The CDR3 nucleotides read TGTGCCAGCAGCTCTTGGACAGGGATGAGGAATCAGCCCCAGCATTTT. Translation: CASSSWTGMRNQPQHF. J is TRBJ1-5 and V is TRBV7-9, with 8 bases identical to TRBD1. V gave up 4 bases and J gave up 4 bases; unmatched junction bases: 9. Germline CDR1 and CDR2: SEHNR and FQNEAQ (reference sequence). The length of the CDR3 is 16 residues.

This clone was found a few times. The genes are TRBV19 and TRBJ1-5; 8 bases are a match to TRBD1. Per germline, CDR1 LNHDA and CDR2 SQIVND (reference sequence). V lost 9 bases, J lost 3 bases, and 7 bases stayed unmatched. The CDR3 sequence is 14 residues long. CDR3 loop: CASADRGVNQPQHF. The CDR3 DNA sequence: TGTGCCAGCGCTGACAGGGGCGTCAATCAGCCCCAGCATTTT. The variable domain in full, completed from reference TRBV19 and TRBJ1-5, reads DGGITQSPKYLFRKEGQNVTLSCEQNLNHDAMYWYRQDPGQGLRLIYYSQIVNDFQKGDIAEGYSVSREKKESFPLTVTSAQKNPTAFYLCASADRGVNQPQHFGDGTRLSIL.

The CDR3 here is CASSIGQINQPQHF. CDR3 nucleotides: TGTGCCAGTAGTATCGGTCAAATCAATCAGCCCCAGCATTTT. The chain carries TRBV19 and TRBJ1-5; D remains unclear. With 3 bases removed from V and 3 bases from J, the gap between germline ends came to 9 bases. Germline lookup yields CDR1 LNHDA and CDR2 SQIVND (reference sequence). The length of the CDR3 is 14 residues.

This sequence joins TRBV27 and TRBJ1-1; the D gene is possibly TRBD1 (5 bases). CDR3 length: 14 residues. Germline CDR1 MNHEY, CDR2 SMNVEV (reference sequence). Trimming left V 4 bases short and J 2 bases short, with 11 bases between. The CDR3: CASSYQGGNTEAFF. In nucleotides, the CDR3 is TGTGCCAGCAGTTACCAGGGAGGCAACACTGAAGCTTTCTTT.

The V gene is TRBV5-1, the J gene TRBJ1-6; TRBD1 might be the D (6 bases). Germline V gene sequence: CDR1 SGHRS, CDR2 YFSETQ. The CDR3 consists of 14 residues. The germline V and J ends were trimmed by 6 bases and 5 bases, with 12 bases remaining between them. CDR3 in DNA: TGCGCCAGCACCCGGACAGTGGATAATTCACCCCTCCACTTT. As protein: CASTRTVDNSPLHF.

CDR3 in amino acids: CSVVWTGGHNEQFF. The CDR3 DNA is TGCAGCGTTGTTTGGACAGGGGGTCACAATGAGCAGTTCTTC. The V gene is TRBV29-1, the J gene TRBJ2-1; 10 bases are shared with TRBD1. CDR1 and CDR2 (germline): SQVTM, ANQGSEA. This CDR3 spans 14 amino acids. The trim removed 4 bases at V and 5 bases at J, leaving 5 bases unmatched.

Here the CDR3 reads CASHEGLTNTEAFF. CDR3 nucleotide sequence: TGTGCCTCCCATGAAGGACTCACGAACACTGAAGCTTTCTTT. V usage is TRBV15 and J usage is TRBJ1-1; D unresolved. The CDR3 has 14 amino acids. V lost 11 bases and J lost 1, with 17 bases in between. Germline V gene sequence: CDR1 LNHNV, CDR2 YYDKDF (reference sequence). The entire variable domain, with the rest obtained from reference TRBV15 and TRBJ1-1, is as follows: DAMVIQNPRYQVTQFGKPVTLSCSQTLNHNVMYWYQQKSSQAPKLLFHYYDKDFNNEADTPDNFQSRRPNTSFCFLDIRSPGLGDTAMYLCASHEGLTNTEAFFGQGTRLTVV.

This clone has a single count. The chain is built from TRBV7-8 and TRBJ1-1; maybe TRBD1 (5 bases). Trimming cost V 5 bases and J 8 bases, with 12 bases left between them. The CDR3 extends over 12 amino acids. CDR1 is SGHVS and CDR2 is FQNEAQ in the germline V gene. CDR3 bases: TGTGCCAGCAGCGGAGGCAGGGTCGAAGCTTTCTTT. Its translation is CASSGGRVEAFF.

This clone showed up just a few times. The chain couples TRBV7-8 to TRBJ2-1, with 8 positions matching TRBD2. Germline values: CDR1 SGHVS, CDR2 FQNEAQ. Trimming took 8 bases from V and 8 from J; bases not matched to a gene: 14. This CDR3 has 15 residues. CDR3: CASSHSPGGVHEQFF. CDR3 coding DNA: TGTGCCAGCTCCCACTCCCCGGGGGGGGTCCATGAGCAGTTCTTC. The variable domain in full, with the rest retrieved from reference TRBV7-8 and TRBJ2-1, is GAGVSQSPRYKVAKRGQDVALRCDPISGHVSLFWYQQALGQGPEFLTYFQNEAQLDKSGLPSDRFFAERPEGSVSTLKIQRTQQEDSAVYLCASSHSPGGVHEQFFGPGTRLTVL.

The CDR3 spells CASSSPYGGALTYEQYF. The CDR3 DNA reads TGCGCCAGCAGCTCGCCTTATGGGGGGGCCCTGACCTACGAGCAGTACTTC. The V gene is TRBV5-1, the J gene TRBJ2-7, with D possibly being TRBD2 (7 bases). The CDR3 has 17 amino acids. Trimming took off 3 bases at V and 2 bases at J, with 21 bases between the two ends. The germline gives CDR1 SGHRS, CDR2 YFSETQ. The entire variable domain, with the rest obtained from reference TRBV5-1 and TRBJ2-7, is as follows: KAGVTQTPRYLIKTRGQQVTLSCSPISGHRSVSWYQQTPGQGLQFLFEYFSETQRNKGNFPGRFSGRQFSNSRSEMNVSTLELGDSALYLCASSSPYGGALTYEQYFGPGTRLTVT.

The chain has TRBV5-1 and TRBJ2-1; 7 nucleotides align to TRBD2. The CDR3 has 16 amino acids. CDR1 SGHRS and CDR2 YFSETQ come from the germline V gene. V shed 4 bases and J 0 bases; nucleotides not matched to a gene: 7. The DNA of the CDR3 is TGCGCCAGCAGCGCCGGGACTACCAGCTCCTACAATGAGCAGTTCTTC. It yields the protein CASSAGTTSSYNEQFF.

This clone showed up just a few times. The chain is built from TRBV5-6 and TRBJ2-2, with TRBD1 matching 9 bases. Germline assignment: CDR1 SGHDT and CDR2 YYEEEE. The CDR3 extends over 16 amino acids. V lost 5 bases and J lost 4; bases outside the gene matches: 9. The DNA for the CDR3 is TGTGCCAGCAGAGAAACAGGGGGCCGTGTCACCGGGGAGCTGTTTTTT. Translated, it gives CASRETGGRVTGELFF.

V and J are TRBV6-5 and TRBJ2-7; D possibly corresponds to TRBD2 (7 bases). CDR1 and CDR2 from the germline V gene are MNHEY and SVGAGI. This CDR3 has 14 amino acids. V lost 0 bases and J 3 bases, leaving 9 bases between the germline ends. CDR3 DNA sequence: TGTGCCAGCAGTTACTCGGGGGGGCGCTACGAGCAGTACTTC. Amino acid sequence: CASSYSGGRYEQYF.